This TCR beta chain is drawn from a study of cytomegalovirus exposure and HLA in healthy donors. Study outcomes and limitations: Diagnosis of cytomegalovirus status made by the classifier reportedly showed high specificity and sensitivity. Presence/absence analysis assumed near-uniform sequencing depth across donors.

PCR used 60 Vbeta primers and 13 Jbeta primers. This table comes from immunoSEQ multiplex PCR, and its TCRdb copy is limited to in-frame clones, with some not included. This sample has some 140,000 clones; less than 80% occur once, and the top ten carry under 2%. The donors comprised healthy bone marrow donors. Of note for this clone: Its target is not known.

Germline V gene data show CDR1 as MNHNS and CDR2 as SASEGT. CDR3 length: 15 amino acids. The chain uses TRBV6-1 and TRBJ1-5, with a weak D call TRBD1 (6 bases). Sequenced input: PBMCs. The origin of this receptor is a female donor in good health and CMV-seropositive. The CDR3 region has the DNA TGTGCATGTATCGGAAGAAACAGGGCCAATCAGCCCCAGCATTTT. Its protein product is CACIGRNRANQPQHF.